Below, 29 T cell receptor beta chains from the same sample are listed, as sequenced in a study of graft-versus-host responses after intestinal transplantation (dated by TCRdb to about 2021). The library was prepared using the immunoSEQ multiplex PCR assay. TCRdb mirrors the immuneACCESS table, restricted to in-frame sequences. Some clones are absent from its copies; in checked studies, under half trace to an unresolved V gene, and the reason for the others is unknown. This sample holds 74,000 or so clones; roughly 90% were observed only once. The top ten clonotypes cover approximately 0.64% of the sample. The sample here was PBMCs, taken 98 days after intestinal transplantation. The origin of the receptors is a human patient who received an intestinal transplant, so some T cells may come from the graft donor.

V and J are TRBV28 and TRBJ2-7; D possibly corresponds to TRBD2 (5 bases). CDR3 size: 15 residues. In germline, CDR1 is MDHEN, CDR2 SYDVKM. V dropped 2 bases and J dropped 2 bases, with 13 bases sitting between them. CDR3 protein: CASSLEGGLTYEQYF. In nucleotides, the CDR3 is TGTGCCAGCAGTTTAGAGGGCGGCCTGACCTACGAGCAGTACTTC.

V is TRBV7-2 and J is TRBJ1-1; a possible D gene is TRBD1 (6 bases). The germline gives CDR1 SGHTA, CDR2 FQGNSA. The CDR3 runs 10 residues. V lost 11 bases to trimming and J lost 6 bases, with 10 bases between them. CDR3 loop: CAEGVSEAFF. In nucleotides, the CDR3 is TGTGCCGAGGGGGTCTCTGAAGCTTTCTTT. Based on the CDR3 plus reference TRBV7-2 and TRBJ1-1, the full variable domain is GAGVSQSPSNKVTEKGKDVELRCDPISGHTALYWYRQSLGQGLEFLIYFQGNSAPDKSGLPSDRFSAERTGGSVSTLTIQRTQQEDSAVYLCAEGVSEAFFGQGTRLTVV.

The J gene is TRBJ2-2, the V gene TRBV27; D is uncertain. The CDR3 is 14 amino acids. Germline loops: CDR1 MNHEY, CDR2 SMNVEV (reference sequence). Trimming took off 4 bases at V and 0 bases at J, with 6 bases between the two ends. CDR3 residues: CASSSLTNTGELFF. The CDR3 DNA sequence: TGTGCCAGCAGTTCCCTTACGAACACCGGGGAGCTGTTTTTT.

V gene TRBV7-3 combines with J gene TRBJ2-3; the match to TRBD2 covers 11 bases. V lost 0 bases, J lost 7 bases, and 3 bases stayed unmatched. Germline lookup yields CDR1 SGHTA and CDR2 FQGTGA. CDR3 length equals 15 residues. CDR3 sequence reads: CASSLTSGGANTQYF. The CDR3 coding sequence is TGTGCCAGCAGCTTAACTAGCGGGGGGGCCAATACGCAGTATTTT.

The V and J genes are TRBV7-9 and TRBJ2-3; D possibly corresponds to TRBD1 (5 bases). CDR3 length: 18 residues. Trimming cost V 1 base and J 0 bases, with 17 bases left between them. CDR1 SEHNR and CDR2 FQNEAQ come from the germline V gene (reference sequence). In DNA, the CDR3 is TGTGCCAGCAGCTTAGTAGGGCGGACATTTACTAGCACAGATACGCAGTATTTT. This encodes CASSLVGRTFTSTDTQYF.

This chain connects TRBV5-4 to TRBJ1-4, with 8 bases matching TRBD1. With V trimmed by 2 bases and J by 8 bases, 14 bases remained unmatched. CDR1 is SGHNT and CDR2 is YYREEE in the germline V gene (reference sequence). This CDR3 spans 17 amino acids. CDR3 loop: CASSFNLVDRGEEKLFF. CDR3 bases: TGTGCCAGCAGCTTTAATCTGGTCGACAGGGGAGAGGAAAAACTGTTTTTT.

There are a few counts of this clone. The gene calls are TRBV19 and TRBJ1-3; D call uncertain. The CDR3 consists of 12 residues. Trimming left V 11 bases short and J 3 bases short, with 11 bases between. From germline, CDR1 is LNHDA and CDR2 SQIVND (reference sequence). CDR3 sequence reads: CASTRGGNTIYF. CDR3 in DNA: TGTGCCTCGACCCGAGGTGGAAACACCATATATTTT.

The rearrangement joins TRBV29-1 to TRBJ1-1; maybe TRBD1 (6 bases). Germline V CDR1 and CDR2: SQVTM, ANQGSEA. The CDR3 has 14 residues. Trimming shortened V by 0 bases and J by 3 bases, and 11 bases separated the two germline ends. The CDR3 region is CSVEDVRGYTEAFF. CDR3 DNA: TGCAGCGTTGAAGATGTCAGGGGATACACTGAAGCTTTCTTT.

In nucleotides, the CDR3 is TGTGCCAGCAGTTCCAGGGGTTGGGCCTCCTACGAGCAGTACTTC. Translating it yields CASSSRGWASYEQYF. V is TRBV27 and J is TRBJ2-7; TRBD1 is a possible D gene (6 bases). CDR1 is MNHEY and CDR2 is SMNVEV in the germline V gene (reference sequence). The CDR3 is 15 residues long. V lost 4 bases, J lost 0 bases, and 13 bases lay in between.

In DNA, the CDR3 is TGTGCCAGCAGCGTGACAGGGGATGAAGCTTTCTTT. Encoded protein: CASSVTGDEAFF. The V gene is TRBV5-4, the J gene TRBJ1-1, with 8 bases that match TRBD1. CDR3 length: 12 amino acids. Germline V lookup: CDR1 SGHNT, CDR2 YYREEE (reference sequence). V was clipped by 4 bases and J by 7 bases; unmatched bases: 3.

This chain uses TRBV6-5 with TRBJ1-5, with D possibly being TRBD1 (5 bases). The CDR3 contains 14 residues. V was cut by 5 bases and J by 3 bases, with 11 bases left in between. Germline V gives CDR1 MNHEY, CDR2 SVGAGI. CDR3 DNA: TGTGCCAGCAGTGGAGGGGCAGACAATCAGCCCCAGCATTTT. Its protein is CASSGGADNQPQHF.

This chain connects TRBV11-2 to TRBJ2-3; tentatively, D is TRBD1 (6 bases). Germline V CDR1 and CDR2: SGHAT, FQNNGV. V was shortened by 1 base and J by 9 bases, with 11 bases between the two germline ends. The CDR3 has 13 amino acids. The CDR3 is CASSLAGTRTQYF. In nucleotides, the CDR3 is TGTGCCAGCAGCTTAGCGGGGACAAGAACGCAGTATTTT.

This chain joins TRBV6-6 and TRBJ1-2; 8 bases line up with TRBD1. Germline V gene sequence: CDR1 MNHNY, CDR2 SVGAGI (reference sequence). This CDR3 is built from 13 residues. With 4 bases clipped from V and 7 bases from J, the junction kept 5 bases outside the gene matches. The CDR3 DNA reads TGTGCCAGCAGTTCCTTGACAGGGGTTGGCTACACCTTC. This sequence encodes CASSSLTGVGYTF.

This clone was counted a single time. The chain combines TRBV9 with TRBJ2-7; D gene uncertain. The CDR3 sequence is 14 residues long. Per germline, CDR1 SGDLS and CDR2 YYNGEE. Trimming left V 0 bases short and J 7 bases short, with 14 bases between. CDR3 coding DNA: TGTGCCAGCAGCGTAGATGGAGAAGGGATAGAGCAGTACTTC. It is translated as CASSVDGEGIEQYF.

The rearrangement links TRBV19 to TRBJ2-1, with TRBD1 as a possible D gene (6 bases). Germline V gene sequence: CDR1 LNHDA, CDR2 SQIVND (reference sequence). The germline V and J ends were trimmed by 6 bases and 1 base, with 13 bases remaining between them. The length of the CDR3 is 15 residues. CDR3 in DNA: TGTGCCAGTAGGAAAACAGGGTGGTCCTACAATGAGCAGTTCTTC. It is translated as CASRKTGWSYNEQFF.

The genes are TRBV7-2 and TRBJ2-3, with 10 positions matching TRBD2. The V gene's germline CDR1 is SGHTA and CDR2 FQGNSA. V shed 3 bases, J shed 7 bases, and the junction held 4 bases outside the gene matches. The CDR3 covers 14 residues. CDR3 residues: CASSFSGGRNTQYF. CDR3 DNA: TGTGCCAGCAGCTTTAGCGGGGGGCGTAATACGCAGTATTTT.

The gene calls are TRBV6-5 and TRBJ2-1; D not certain. This CDR3 region has 15 residues. From germline, CDR1 is MNHEY and CDR2 SVGAGI. V lost 2 bases to trimming and J lost 5 bases, with 13 bases between them. DNA of the CDR3: TGTGCCAGCAGTTACAACATGGGCCTTAACAATGAGCAGTTCTTC. The encoded protein is CASSYNMGLNNEQFF.

V and J are TRBV9 and TRBJ1-2, with D unclear. Per germline, CDR1 SGDLS and CDR2 YYNGEE. This CDR3 region has 15 residues. The V end lost 2 bases, the J end lost 7 bases, and 18 bases lay between the germline ends. CDR3 coding DNA: TGTGCCAGCAGCGTCGCTGCACAGTTACTGGGTGGCTACACCTTC. Its protein is CASSVAAQLLGGYTF.

This chain uses TRBV6-1 with TRBJ1-1; 8 bases match TRBD1. The germline gives CDR1 MNHNS, CDR2 SASEGT. The CDR3 covers 14 residues. Losses at the gene ends were 6 bases for V and 2 bases for J; bases not matched to a gene: 5. The CDR3 spells CASRMTGVNTEAFF. CDR3 bases: TGTGCCAGCAGGATGACAGGGGTTAACACTGAAGCTTTCTTT.

The chain combines TRBV5-1 with TRBJ2-1; D is unresolved. V was cut by 1 base and J by 6 bases, with 5 bases left in between. The V gene's germline CDR1 is SGHRS and CDR2 YFSETQ. This CDR3 has 12 amino acids. CDR3 region: CASSLQSNEQFF. CDR3 sequence (DNA): TGCGCCAGCAGCTTGCAATCCAATGAGCAGTTCTTC.

The chain recombines TRBV9 with TRBJ1-2, with D perhaps TRBD1 (6 bases). V lost 4 bases and J lost 7, with 20 bases in between. This CDR3 is built from 15 residues. The V gene's germline CDR1 is SGDLS and CDR2 YYNGEE. As DNA, the CDR3 is TGTGCCAGCAGCCCGGGAGGAGGGGGGGGCACTGGCTACACCTTC. Translating gives CASSPGGGGGTGYTF.

This clone appeared a single time. The chain links TRBV6-5 to TRBJ2-5; the D gene is possibly TRBD1 (6 bases). CDR3 size: 14 residues. Germline CDR1 and CDR2: MNHEY and SVGAGI. The V gene lost 5 bases and the J gene lost 5 bases, with 15 bases spanning the gap. The CDR3 bases are TGTGCCAGCAGTGTAGGGACATCATGGGAGACCCAGTACTTC. Residues: CASSVGTSWETQYF.

The rearrangement joins TRBV5-1 to TRBJ2-1, with D unclear. CDR1 SGHRS and CDR2 YFSETQ come from the germline V gene. Trimming shortened V by 0 bases and J by 7 bases, and 17 bases separated the two germline ends. This CDR3 has 16 amino acids. The CDR3 DNA sequence: TGCGCCAGCAGCTTGGGGTCCCACATCCAATTGAATGAGCAGTTCTTC. This codes for CASSLGSHIQLNEQFF. Full variable domain (rest looked up from reference TRBV5-1 and TRBJ2-1): KAGVTQTPRYLIKTRGQQVTLSCSPISGHRSVSWYQQTPGQGLQFLFEYFSETQRNKGNFPGRFSGRQFSNSRSEMNVSTLELGDSALYLCASSLGSHIQLNEQFFGPGTRLTVL.

This clone appeared once. This chain joins TRBV6-1 and TRBJ2-7; no clear D gene. V gave up 4 bases and J gave up 5 bases, with 6 bases separating them. Germline CDR1 reads MNHNS; CDR2 reads SASEGT. The CDR3 is made up of 11 amino acids. The CDR3 reads CASSVGNEQYF. The CDR3 bases are TGTGCCAGCAGTGTGGGGAACGAGCAGTACTTC.

About this clone itself: One end of the junction varies from germline; a read error may be responsible. This chain connects TRBV11-2 to TRBJ2-7; 7 bases are a match to TRBD1. CDR1 is SGHAT, CDR2 FQNNGV, per germline. The CDR3 is 15 amino acids. The CDR3 DNA follows: TGTGCCAGCAGCGTAGAGTCGACAGGGATCTACGAGCAGTACTTC. Encoded protein: CASSVESTGIYEQYF. Filled out from reference TRBV11-2 and TRBJ2-7, the complete variable domain reads EAGVAQSPRYKIIEKRQSVAFWCNPISGHATLYWYQQILGQGPKLLIQFQNNGVVDDSQLPKDRFSAERLKGVDSTLKIQPAKLEDSAVYLCASSVESTGIYEQYFGPGTRLTVT.

The rearrangement uses TRBV27 and TRBJ2-7, with 10 bases matching TRBD2. This CDR3 comprises 18 residues. Germline-derived CDR1 and CDR2 are MNHEY and SMNVEV (reference sequence). Trimming took 11 bases from V and 0 from J; bases not matched to a gene: 19. CDR3 loop: CAGRGGGALAGFSYEQYF. CDR3 in DNA: TGTGCCGGCCGGGGAGGGGGCGCACTAGCGGGGTTCTCCTACGAGCAGTACTTC.

The chain is built from TRBV27 and TRBJ2-5, with D perhaps matching TRBD1 (5 bases). The last part of the DNA fits TRBJ2-7 better; the J call may be wrong. Germline V CDR1 and CDR2: MNHEY, SMNVEV (reference sequence). The CDR3 runs to 14 residues. CDR3 sequence: CASSLEQVFDEQYF. CDR3 in DNA: TGTGCCAGCAGTTTAGAACAGGTATTCGACGAGCAGTACTTC.

The chain employs TRBV9 and TRBJ2-6, with D possibly being TRBD1 (5 bases). With 4 bases removed from V and 10 bases from J, the gap between germline ends came to 12 bases. Germline V CDR1 and CDR2: SGDLS, YYNGEE. The CDR3 covers 13 residues. CDR3 nucleotides: TGTGCCAGCAGCCAAGGGGCGACTAACGTCCTGACTTTC. Translation gives CASSQGATNVLTF. The full variable domain, its missing parts supplied by reference TRBV9 and TRBJ2-6, is DSGVTQTPKHLITATGQRVTLRCSPRSGDLSVYWYQQSLDQGLQFLIQYYNGEERAKGNILERFSAQQFPDLHSELNLSSLELGDSALYFCASSQGATNVLTFGAGSRLTVL.

CDR3 nucleotide sequence: TGTGCCAGCAGCGTAAGCGACCGAGGCTACGAGCAGTACTTC. Protein product: CASSVSDRGYEQYF. This rearrangement joins TRBV9 to TRBJ2-7; no clear D gene. Germline values: CDR1 SGDLS, CDR2 YYNGEE. The CDR3 is 14 residues long. Trimming stripped 1 base from V and 3 bases from J, with 11 bases between.